The present T cell receptor (beta chain) was sequenced within a study of neurological immune-mediated disorders. Synthesis of cDNA was accomplished via 5'RACE employing 10-nucleotide random UMIs. One entry per CDR3 protein, called by TCRdb with MiXCR from the 5' RACE reads. Of around 50,000 distinct CDR3 sequences listed, 25% were seen once; the top ten hold over 20%. The CDR3 sequence is 17 residues long. CDR1 and CDR2 (germline): SGHTA, FQGNSA. V lost 2 bases, J lost 6 bases, and 9 bases stayed unmatched. There are a few counts of this clonotype. The rearrangement uses TRBV7-2 and TRBJ2-2, with 10 bases aligning to TRBD2. The sequence was collected from a woman in her sixties or seventies in good health. The sample was PBMCs. Written as DNA, the CDR3 is TGTGCCAGCAGCTTAATGTCCAGCGGGAGGGCGTCCGGGGAGCTGTTTTTT. Residues: CASSLMSSGRASGELFF.